Described below is a single TCR beta chain sequence and its context. No antigen is known for it. This entry belongs to a study of CD8 T cells in Susac syndrome. Study findings and constraints: When the CD4+ T cell repertoires of patients with Susac syndrome were examined, they did not show any clonal expansion.

The diagnostic criteria for definite or probable disease, as recently defined, were met by the patients with Susac syndrome. V gave up 3 bases and J gave up 4 bases, with 13 bases separating them. Germline V CDR1 and CDR2: MGHDK, SYGVNS. This CDR3 comprises 15 residues. Random hexamers primed reverse transcription of about 0.5 to 1 ug RNA. A single record per CDR3 protein comes from TCRdb applying MiXCR to the immunoSEQ multiplex PCR reads. The sample yields about 240,000 distinct CDR3 sequences, 90% to 96% seen once. This TCR came from a human donor with Susac syndrome. This chain connects TRBV25-1 to TRBJ2-1; tentative D call: TRBD2 (6 bases). The specimen sequenced was CD4+ T cells from PBMCs. CDR3 coding DNA: TGTGCCAGCAGTGATTTTAGCGGTCGTTACAATGAGCAGTTCTTC. Residues: CASSDFSGRYNEQFF.